These 10 T cell receptor beta chains came from one sample sequenced in a study of T cell responses to AZD1222 COVID-19 vaccine. Repertoires were generated with immunoSEQ multiplex PCR, while TCRdb's copy carries only in-frame clones and drops some. The table has tens of thousands of clones, 89% seen once; the top ten hold 2.4%. This specimen consisted of peripheral blood, obtained on day 0 of AZD1222 vaccination. The receptors were sampled from an adult in good health.

Written as DNA, the CDR3 is TGTGCCAGCTCACAACAACAGGGATACAATGAGCAGTTCTTC. Its protein product is CASSQQQGYNEQFF. The chain is built from TRBV18 and TRBJ2-1; D may be TRBD1 (6 bases). This CDR3 spans 14 amino acids. Germline CDR1 and CDR2: KGHSH and LQKENI. The V end lost 4 bases, the J end lost 4 bases, and 11 bases lay between the germline ends.

The V and J genes are TRBV5-1 and TRBJ1-4; 7 bases are a match to TRBD1. This CDR3 has 14 amino acids. With V trimmed by 0 bases and J by 6 bases, 2 bases remained unmatched. The germline V gene has CDR1 SGHRS and CDR2 YFSETQ. Here the CDR3 reads CASSLDQGDEKLFF. The CDR3 nucleotides read TGCGCCAGCAGCTTGGACCAGGGGGATGAAAAACTGTTTTTT.

The rearrangement joins TRBV5-8 to TRBJ1-2; 10 positions agree with TRBD1. Germline lookup yields CDR1 SGHTS and CDR2 YDEGEE. The CDR3 totals 15 residues. After removal of 3 bases from V and 4 bases from J, the junction contained 6 bases not matched to a gene. The CDR3 is CASSYRQGASYGYTF. The CDR3 DNA is TGTGCCAGCAGCTACCGACAGGGGGCGAGCTATGGCTACACCTTC.

This chain joins TRBV5-1 and TRBJ2-3; the match to TRBD2 covers 8 bases. The CDR3 has 16 amino acids. J lost 0 bases, V lost 4 bases, and 7 bases had no gene match. The germline gives CDR1 SGHRS, CDR2 YFSETQ. The DNA for the CDR3 is TGCGCCAGCAGCGGGTTAGCGGGGACTAGCACAGATACGCAGTATTTT. This translates into CASSGLAGTSTDTQYF.

This chain links TRBV9 with TRBJ1-1, with D unresolved. The length of the CDR3 is 13 residues. Trimming pared 1 base from V and 4 bases from J, leaving 8 bases between. Germline-derived CDR1 and CDR2 are SGDLS and YYNGEE. CDR3 sequence reads: CASSVQGSTEAFF. The CDR3 DNA follows: TGTGCCAGCAGCGTACAAGGGAGCACTGAAGCTTTCTTT.

This chain links TRBV4-2 with TRBJ2-3; TRBD2 aligns across 7 bases. The germline V gene encodes CDR1 LGHNA and CDR2 YNFKEQ. CDR3 length: 16 residues. J lost 1 base, V lost 0 bases, and 4 bases had no gene match. The CDR3 sequence: CASSQEGLAGTDTQYF. As DNA, the CDR3 is TGTGCCAGCAGCCAAGAAGGGCTAGCGGGCACAGATACGCAGTATTTT.

The chain employs TRBV30 and TRBJ2-7; TRBD2 matches at 12 bases. The ends lost 7 bases at V and 7 bases at J; junction bases unmatched: 8. The CDR3 runs to 13 residues. Germline V CDR1 and CDR2: GTSNPN, SVGIG (reference sequence). CDR3 region: CASGLAGPQEQYF. The CDR3 DNA follows: TGTGCCTCCGGACTAGCGGGGCCCCAGGAGCAGTACTTC.

The rearrangement links TRBV4-2 to TRBJ2-6; tentative D call: TRBD2 (6 bases). V was pared by 2 bases and J by 2 bases, with 16 bases between. This CDR3 contains 18 residues. Germline-derived CDR1 and CDR2 are LGHNA and YNFKEQ. DNA for the CDR3: TGTGCCAGCAGCCAACGTCACCACCGACTAGCTGGGGCCAACGTCCTGACTTTC. It specifies CASSQRHHRLAGANVLTF.

J is TRBJ2-1 and V is TRBV5-4, with D unclear. Germline V gene data show CDR1 as SGHNT and CDR2 as YYREEE (reference sequence). CDR3 length equals 12 residues. The V and J ends lost 4 bases and 10 bases respectively, with 12 bases between them. For the CDR3, the DNA is TGTGCCAGCAGCACAGATAGGAGAGAGCAGTTCTTC. Protein: CASSTDRREQFF.

The CDR3 coding sequence is TGTGCCAGCTCGCAAGCCAGCACAGGGGAAGCAGGAGGCTACACCTTC. Encoded protein: CASSQASTGEAGGYTF. V and J are TRBV18 and TRBJ1-2; 7 bases agree with TRBD1. Losses at the gene ends were 6 bases for V and 8 bases for J; bases not matched to a gene: 18. The CDR3 runs 16 residues. Germline CDR1 KGHSH, CDR2 LQKENI.